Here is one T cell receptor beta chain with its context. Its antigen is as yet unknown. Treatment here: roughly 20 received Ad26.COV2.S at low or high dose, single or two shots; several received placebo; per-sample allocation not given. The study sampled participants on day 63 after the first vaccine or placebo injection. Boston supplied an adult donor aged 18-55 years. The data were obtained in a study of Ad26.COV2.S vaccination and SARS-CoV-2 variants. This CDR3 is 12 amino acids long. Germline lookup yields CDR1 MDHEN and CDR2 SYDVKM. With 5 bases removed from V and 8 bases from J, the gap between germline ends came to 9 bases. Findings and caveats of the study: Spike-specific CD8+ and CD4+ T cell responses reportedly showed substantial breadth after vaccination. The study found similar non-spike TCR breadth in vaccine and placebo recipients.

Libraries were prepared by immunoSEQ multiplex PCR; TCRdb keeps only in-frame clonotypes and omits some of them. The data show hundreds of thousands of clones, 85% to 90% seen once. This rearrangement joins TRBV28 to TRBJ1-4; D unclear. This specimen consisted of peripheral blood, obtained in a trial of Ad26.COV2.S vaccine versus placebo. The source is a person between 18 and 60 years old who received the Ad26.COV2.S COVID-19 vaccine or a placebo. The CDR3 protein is CASSSYSEKLFF. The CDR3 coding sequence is TGTGCCAGCAGTAGTTATAGCGAAAAACTGTTTTTT.